Each of the 8 T cell receptor beta chains below was sequenced from the same sample in a study of PD-1 blockade in classical Hodgkin lymphoma. Libraries were prepared by immunoSEQ multiplex PCR; TCRdb keeps only in-frame clonotypes and omits some of them. The table has 25,000 to 35,000 clones, approximately 66% seen once; the top ten hold 20% to 30%. There was relapse after autologous stem cell transplantation in every patient, and there was variation in brentuximab vedotin exposure. The sequenced sample was peripheral blood mononuclear cells (PBMCs), obtained before the second cycle of nivolumab. The receptors were gathered from a human donor with classical Hodgkin lymphoma.

The V gene is TRBV18, the J gene TRBJ1-2; no definite D call. The CDR3 length is 13 residues. Looked up from germline, CDR1 is KGHSH and CDR2 is LQKENI. The V and J ends lost 3 bases and 4 bases respectively, with 9 bases between them. CDR3 DNA sequence: TGTGCCAGCTCACCTAAGGACGCCTATGGCTACACCTTC. Encoded protein: CASSPKDAYGYTF.

This clone was recorded only once. The chain carries TRBV5-1 and TRBJ2-7; no reliable D call. Germline values: CDR1 SGHRS, CDR2 YFSETQ. The CDR3 totals 14 residues. V dropped 0 bases and J dropped 2 bases, with 9 bases sitting between them. DNA for the CDR3: TGCGCCAGCAGCTTGGAAGTGTTTGCCTACGAGCAGTACTTC. Residues: CASSLEVFAYEQYF.

The rearrangement uses TRBV21-1 and TRBJ1-1. TRBV21-1 is listed as a pseudogene. The CDR3 has 15 residues. The CDR3 region is CASSSKNVGQVEAFF. In DNA, the CDR3 is TGTGCCAGCAGTTCGAAAAATGTCGGGCAGGTCGAAGCTTTCTTT.

This clone has a handful of counts. V and J are TRBV5-1 and TRBJ2-7, with TRBD2 as a possible D gene (6 bases). The CDR3 is 16 amino acids. Trimming cost V 2 bases and J 4 bases, with 19 bases left between them. CDR1 and CDR2 (germline): SGHRS, YFSETQ. In DNA, the CDR3 is TGCGCCAGCAGCTTATCCGCCCCTGCGGGGTCGTACGAGCAGTACGTC. Encoded protein: CASSLSAPAGSYEQYV.

This clone was detected only a few times. The chain is built from TRBV27 and TRBJ1-4, with a tentative D call TRBD1 (5 bases). CDR1 MNHEY and CDR2 SMNVEV come from the germline V gene (reference sequence). The germline V and J ends were trimmed by 6 bases and 4 bases, with 15 bases remaining between them. The CDR3 runs to 15 residues. CDR3 in DNA: TGTGCCAGCAGGAACCCGGGACGGGGTAATGAAAAACTGTTTTTT. Its translation: CASRNPGRGNEKLFF.

This chain joins TRBV7-8 and TRBJ2-3; tentative D call: TRBD1 (6 bases). Germline lookup yields CDR1 SGHVS and CDR2 FQNEAQ. CDR3 length: 14 amino acids. Trimming left V 5 bases short and J 0 bases short, with 9 bases between. CDR3 sequence (DNA): TGTGCCAGCAGCAAGGACAGAAGCACAGATACGCAGTATTTT. This gives the protein CASSKDRSTDTQYF.

The chain uses TRBV2 and TRBJ2-5; 9 bases line up with TRBD2. V shed 7 bases, J shed 5 bases, and the junction held 14 bases outside the gene matches. Germline CDR1 and CDR2: SNHLY and FYNNEI. This CDR3 contains 16 residues. The CDR3 loop is CASKQGLARFEETQYF. CDR3 DNA: TGTGCCAGCAAGCAAGGACTAGCGAGATTCGAGGAGACCCAGTACTTC.

This clone was picked up a small number of times. V is TRBV4-3 and J is TRBJ1-2; tentatively, D is TRBD1 (5 bases). Trimming pared 4 bases from V and 0 bases from J, leaving 18 bases between. Germline lookup yields CDR1 LGHNA and CDR2 YSLEER. The CDR3 is made up of 17 amino acids. In DNA form, the CDR3 reads TGCGCCAGCAGCCGAGTCCCTCGGGTGACAGCTAACTATGGCTACACCTTC. Residues: CASSRVPRVTANYGYTF.